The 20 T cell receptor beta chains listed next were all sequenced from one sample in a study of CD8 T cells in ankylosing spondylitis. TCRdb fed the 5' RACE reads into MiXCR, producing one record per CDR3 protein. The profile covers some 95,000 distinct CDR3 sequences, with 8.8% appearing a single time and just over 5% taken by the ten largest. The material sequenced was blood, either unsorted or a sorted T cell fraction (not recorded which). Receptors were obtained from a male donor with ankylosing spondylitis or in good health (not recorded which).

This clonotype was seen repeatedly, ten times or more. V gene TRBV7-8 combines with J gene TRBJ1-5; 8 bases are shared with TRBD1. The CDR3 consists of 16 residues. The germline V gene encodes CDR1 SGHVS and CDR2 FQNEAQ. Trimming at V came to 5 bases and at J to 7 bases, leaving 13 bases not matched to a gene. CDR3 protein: CASSIYGQGRSQPQHF. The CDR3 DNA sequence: TGTGCCAGCAGCATTTACGGACAGGGTCGGTCGCAGCCCCAGCATTTT.

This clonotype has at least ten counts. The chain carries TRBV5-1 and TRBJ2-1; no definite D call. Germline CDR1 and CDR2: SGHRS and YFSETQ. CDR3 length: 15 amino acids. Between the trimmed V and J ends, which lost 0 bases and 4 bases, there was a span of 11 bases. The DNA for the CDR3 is TGCGCCAGCAGCTTGGAGGCCGGCCTTTACAATGAGCAGTTCTTC. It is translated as CASSLEAGLYNEQFF.

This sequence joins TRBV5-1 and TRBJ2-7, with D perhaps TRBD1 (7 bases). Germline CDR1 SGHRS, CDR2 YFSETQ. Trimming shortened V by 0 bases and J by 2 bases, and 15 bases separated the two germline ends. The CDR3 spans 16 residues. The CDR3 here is CASSLAITGEAYEQYF. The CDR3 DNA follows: TGCGCCAGCAGCTTGGCGATTACAGGGGAGGCCTACGAGCAGTACTTC.

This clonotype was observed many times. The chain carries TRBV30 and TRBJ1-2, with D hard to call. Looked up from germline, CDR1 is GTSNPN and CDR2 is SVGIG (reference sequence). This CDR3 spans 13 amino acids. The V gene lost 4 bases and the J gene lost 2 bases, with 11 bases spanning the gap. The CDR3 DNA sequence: TGTGCCTGGAAATACGGTCGGAACTATGGCTACACCTTC. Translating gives CAWKYGRNYGYTF.

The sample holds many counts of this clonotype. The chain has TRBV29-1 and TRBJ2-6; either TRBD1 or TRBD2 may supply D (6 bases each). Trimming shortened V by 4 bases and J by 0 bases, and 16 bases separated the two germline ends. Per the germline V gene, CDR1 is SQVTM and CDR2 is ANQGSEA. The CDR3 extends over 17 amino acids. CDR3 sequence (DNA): TGCAGCGTTGTTGGGGGGCGTGGGAGCTCTGGGGCCAACGTCCTGACTTTC. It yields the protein CSVVGGRGSSGANVLTF. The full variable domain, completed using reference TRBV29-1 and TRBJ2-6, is SAVISQKPSRDICQRGTSLTIQCQVDSQVTMMFWYRQQPGQSLTLIATANQGSEATYESGFVIDKFPISRPNLTFSTLTVSNMSPEDSSIYLCSVVGGRGSSGANVLTFGAGSRLTVL.

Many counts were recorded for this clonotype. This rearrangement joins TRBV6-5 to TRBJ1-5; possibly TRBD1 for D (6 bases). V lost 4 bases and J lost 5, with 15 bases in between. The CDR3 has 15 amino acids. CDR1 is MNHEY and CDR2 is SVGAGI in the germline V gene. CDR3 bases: TGTGCCAGCAGTTCCTCAGGGGAGGGAGATCAGCCCCAGCATTTT. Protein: CASSSSGEGDQPQHF.

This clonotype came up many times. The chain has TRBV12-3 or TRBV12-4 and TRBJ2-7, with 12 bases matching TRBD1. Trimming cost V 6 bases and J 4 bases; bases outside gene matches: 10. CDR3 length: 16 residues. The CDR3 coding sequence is TGTGCCAGCAGGACCGCGGGACAGGGGGCCGGTTACGAGCAGTACTTC. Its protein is CASRTAGQGAGYEQYF.

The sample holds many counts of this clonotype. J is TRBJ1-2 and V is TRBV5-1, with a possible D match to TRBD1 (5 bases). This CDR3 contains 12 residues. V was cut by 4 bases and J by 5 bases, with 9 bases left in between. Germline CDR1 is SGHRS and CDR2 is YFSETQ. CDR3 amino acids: CASSGGTYGYTF. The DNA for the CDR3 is TGCGCCAGCAGCGGGGGGACGTATGGCTACACCTTC.

The CDR3: CASIQVITDTQYF. In nucleotides, the CDR3 is TGTGCCAGCATACAGGTGATCACAGATACGCAGTATTTT. V and J are TRBV7-9 and TRBJ2-3, with D tentatively TRBD1 (5 bases). Germline CDR1 SEHNR, CDR2 FQNEAQ (reference sequence). V lost 7 bases and J lost 2, with 10 bases in between. This CDR3 spans 13 amino acids. Combining the CDR3 with reference TRBV7-9 and TRBJ2-3 gives the whole variable domain DTGVSQNPRHKITKRGQNVTFRCDPISEHNRLYWYRQTLGQGPEFLTYFQNEAQLEKSRLLSDRFSAERPKGSFSTLEIQRTEQGDSAMYLCASIQVITDTQYFGPGTRLTVL.

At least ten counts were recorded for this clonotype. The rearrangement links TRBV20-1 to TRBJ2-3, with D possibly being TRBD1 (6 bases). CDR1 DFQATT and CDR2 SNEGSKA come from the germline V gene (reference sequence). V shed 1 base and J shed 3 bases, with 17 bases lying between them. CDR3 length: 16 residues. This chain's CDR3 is CSARGPTGSGTDTQYF. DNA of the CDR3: TGCAGTGCTAGAGGCCCAACAGGGAGTGGGACAGATACGCAGTATTTT.

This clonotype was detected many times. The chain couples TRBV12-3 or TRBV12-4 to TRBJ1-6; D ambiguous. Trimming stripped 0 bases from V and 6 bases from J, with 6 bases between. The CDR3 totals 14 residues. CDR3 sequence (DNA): TGTGCCAGCAGTTTAGCGGGCAGTAATTCACCCCTCCACTTT. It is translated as CASSLAGSNSPLHF.

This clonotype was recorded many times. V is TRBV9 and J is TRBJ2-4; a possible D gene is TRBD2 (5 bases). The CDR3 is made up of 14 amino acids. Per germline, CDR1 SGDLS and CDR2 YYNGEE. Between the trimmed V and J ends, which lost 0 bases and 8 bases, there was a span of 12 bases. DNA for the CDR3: TGTGCCAGCAGCGTAGCTGGAGGAGGAGACATTCAGTACTTC. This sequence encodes CASSVAGGGDIQYF.

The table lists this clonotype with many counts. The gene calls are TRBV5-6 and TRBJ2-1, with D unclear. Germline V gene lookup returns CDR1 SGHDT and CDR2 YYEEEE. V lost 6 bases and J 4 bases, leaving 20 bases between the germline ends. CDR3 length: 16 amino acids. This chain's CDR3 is CASNPFLVGMYNEQFF. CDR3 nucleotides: TGTGCCAGCAATCCCTTTTTAGTAGGGATGTACAATGAGCAGTTCTTC.

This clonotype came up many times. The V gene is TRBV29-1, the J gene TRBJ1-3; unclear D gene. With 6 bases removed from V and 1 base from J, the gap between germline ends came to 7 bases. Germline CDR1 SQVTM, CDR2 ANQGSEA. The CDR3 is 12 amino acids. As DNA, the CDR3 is TGCAGCGTAACAGAGTCTGGAAACACCATATATTTT. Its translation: CSVTESGNTIYF.

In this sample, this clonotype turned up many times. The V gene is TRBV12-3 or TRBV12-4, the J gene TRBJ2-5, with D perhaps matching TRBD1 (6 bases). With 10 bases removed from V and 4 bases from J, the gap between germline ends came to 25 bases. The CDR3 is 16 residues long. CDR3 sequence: CATATGQEFMGETQYF. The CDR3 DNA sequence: TGTGCCACCGCGACGGGACAAGAATTCATGGGAGAGACCCAGTACTTC.

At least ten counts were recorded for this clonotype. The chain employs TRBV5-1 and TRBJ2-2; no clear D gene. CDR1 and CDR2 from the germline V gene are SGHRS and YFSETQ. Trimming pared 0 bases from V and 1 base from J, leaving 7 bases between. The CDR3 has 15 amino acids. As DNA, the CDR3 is TGCGCCAGCAGCTTGGGGGCAGTGAACACCGGGGAGCTGTTTTTT. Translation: CASSLGAVNTGELFF.

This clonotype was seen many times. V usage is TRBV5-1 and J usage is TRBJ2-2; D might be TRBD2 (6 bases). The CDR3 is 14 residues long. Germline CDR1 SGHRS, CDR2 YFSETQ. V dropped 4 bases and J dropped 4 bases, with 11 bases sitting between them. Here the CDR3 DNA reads TGCGCCAGCAGCCGACTAGGAGGCACCGGGGAGCTGTTTTTT. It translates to CASSRLGGTGELFF.

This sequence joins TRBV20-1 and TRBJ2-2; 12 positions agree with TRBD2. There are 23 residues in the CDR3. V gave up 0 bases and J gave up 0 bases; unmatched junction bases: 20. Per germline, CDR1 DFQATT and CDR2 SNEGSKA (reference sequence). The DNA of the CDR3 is TGCAGTGCTAGAGAGAGGCCCCCCAGACTAGCGGGGGCCATGTTCGCGAACACCGGGGAGCTGTTTTTT. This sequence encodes CSARERPPRLAGAMFANTGELFF.

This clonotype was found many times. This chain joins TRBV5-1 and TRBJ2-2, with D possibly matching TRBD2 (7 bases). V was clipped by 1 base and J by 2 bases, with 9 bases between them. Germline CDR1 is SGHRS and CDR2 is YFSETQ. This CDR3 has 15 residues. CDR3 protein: CASSLTGGNTGELFF. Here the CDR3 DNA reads TGCGCCAGCAGCTTGACGGGGGGCAACACCGGGGAGCTGTTTTTT.

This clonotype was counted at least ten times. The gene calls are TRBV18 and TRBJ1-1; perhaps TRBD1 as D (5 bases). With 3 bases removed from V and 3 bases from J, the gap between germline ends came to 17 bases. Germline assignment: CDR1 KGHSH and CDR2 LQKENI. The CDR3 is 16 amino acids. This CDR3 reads CASSPGRRGVDTEAFF. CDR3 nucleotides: TGTGCCAGCTCACCCGGTCGAAGAGGGGTAGACACTGAAGCTTTCTTT. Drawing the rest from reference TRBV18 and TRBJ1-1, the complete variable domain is NAGVMQNPRHLVRRRGQEARLRCSPMKGHSHVYWYRQLPEEGLKFMVYLQKENIIDESGMPKERFSAEFPKEGPSILRIQQVVRGDSAAYFCASSPGRRGVDTEAFFGQGTRLTVV.